These 27 T cell receptor beta chains came from one sample sequenced in a study of CD8 T cells in Susac syndrome. Random hexamers were used to reverse transcribe the RNA input (about 0.5 to 1 ug). MiXCR, applied by TCRdb to the immunoSEQ multiplex PCR reads, yields one record per CDR3 protein. The sample holds 140,000 or so distinct CDR3 sequences, around 96% seen once. The sequencing input was CD4+ T cells from PBMCs. Every receptor here comes from a human donor with multiple sclerosis.

This chain joins TRBV5-1 and TRBJ2-7; 8 bases line up with TRBD2. The germline V gene has CDR1 SGHRS and CDR2 YFSETQ. The CDR3 consists of 15 residues. V shed 1 base and J 6 bases; nucleotides not matched to a gene: 9. The CDR3 bases are TGCGCCAGCAGCTTGAGGTCTAGCGGGCCCGTCGAGCAGTACTTC. Translation gives CASSLRSSGPVEQYF.

The sample holds one count of this clonotype. Here the CDR3 reads CASRSGSSYEQYF. DNA of the CDR3: TGTGCCAGCAGGAGCGGAAGCTCCTACGAGCAGTACTTC. V gene TRBV27 combines with J gene TRBJ2-7; the D gene is possibly TRBD2 (5 bases). Between the trimmed V and J ends, which lost 6 bases and 0 bases, there was a span of 9 bases. Germline V gene sequence: CDR1 MNHEY, CDR2 SMNVEV (reference sequence). The CDR3 contains 13 residues.

The gene calls are TRBV29-1 and TRBJ2-5, with 9 nucleotides matching TRBD2. Germline V CDR1 and CDR2: SQVTM, ANQGSEA. Germline trimming cut 4 bases from V and 4 bases from J; bases unmatched to any gene: 4. This CDR3 region has 13 residues. The CDR3 DNA is TGCAGCGTTGGGGGACTAGCAGGAGAGACCCAGTACTTC. Translated, it gives CSVGGLAGETQYF.

CDR3 residues: CASSVVVGSTADTQYF. CDR3 in DNA: TGTGCCAGCAGCGTAGTAGTTGGGAGTACCGCAGATACGCAGTATTTT. This chain connects TRBV9 to TRBJ2-3; the D gene is possibly TRBD2 (5 bases). CDR1 is SGDLS and CDR2 is YYNGEE in the germline V gene. CDR3 length: 16 residues. Deletions cut 0 bases from V and 4 bases from J, with 15 bases between.

J is TRBJ1-5 and V is TRBV18; the match to TRBD1 covers 8 bases. CDR1 KGHSH and CDR2 LQKENI come from the germline V gene. Germline trimming cut 6 bases from V and 9 bases from J; bases unmatched to any gene: 10. The CDR3 extends over 14 amino acids. This CDR3 reads CASSPGTGEGPQHF. The CDR3 region has the DNA TGTGCCAGCTCCCCCGGGACAGGAGAGGGGCCCCAGCATTTT.

This clonotype was observed once. The DNA for the CDR3 is TGTGCCAGCAGCTTGGTAGTGGAGCGGGGAAAAGAGACCCAGTACTTC. Translated: CASSLVVERGKETQYF. This sequence joins TRBV7-2 and TRBJ2-5; 7 nucleotides match TRBD2. CDR1 SGHTA and CDR2 FQGNSA come from the germline V gene. V lost 3 bases to trimming and J lost 3 bases; unmatched junction nucleotides: 10. The CDR3 extends over 16 amino acids.

This chain links TRBV5-4 with TRBJ1-2; D is possibly TRBD1 (5 bases). The CDR3 runs 15 residues. V lost 3 bases, J lost 6 bases, and 18 bases lay in between. CDR1 is SGHNT and CDR2 is YYREEE in the germline V gene (reference sequence). This CDR3 reads CASSSPTVSRDGYTF. The CDR3 DNA is TGTGCCAGCAGCTCCCCGACAGTGTCAAGGGATGGCTACACCTTC.

The chain employs TRBV30 and TRBJ2-7; no definite D call. CDR1 is GTSNPN and CDR2 is SVGIG in the germline V gene (reference sequence). This CDR3 contains 12 residues. V was pared by 4 bases and J by 0 bases, with 7 bases between. This CDR3 reads CAWTGPSYEQYF. CDR3 bases: TGTGCCTGGACAGGACCCTCCTACGAGCAGTACTTC.

V usage is TRBV27 and J usage is TRBJ1-5, with D possibly being TRBD1 (6 bases). Looked up from germline, CDR1 is MNHEY and CDR2 is SMNVEV (reference sequence). The CDR3 length is 13 residues. V shed 1 base and J shed 7 bases, with 8 bases lying between them. DNA of the CDR3: TGTGCCAGCAGTTTATACAGGGAGCAGCCCCAGCATTTT. This sequence encodes CASSLYREQPQHF.

The chain is built from TRBV15 and TRBJ1-1; tentatively, D is TRBD1 (5 bases). With 1 base removed from V and 9 bases from J, the gap between germline ends came to 12 bases. Germline CDR1 is LNHNV and CDR2 is YYDKDF (reference sequence). The CDR3 loop spans 13 amino acids. CDR3 DNA sequence: TGTGCCACCAGCAGAGCCTCAGGGTTGAAAGCTTTCTTT. It codes for CATSRASGLKAFF.

This clonotype was observed a single time. The chain recombines TRBV29-1 with TRBJ2-5; tentative D call: TRBD1 (6 bases). V lost 4 bases, J lost 5 bases, and 11 bases lay in between. The CDR3 is made up of 12 amino acids. From germline, CDR1 is SQVTM and CDR2 ANQGSEA. The CDR3 DNA is TGCAGCGTTGGGGGGCAGCGGGAGACCCAGTACTTC. Translated: CSVGGQRETQYF.

Only one count was recorded for this clonotype. The rearrangement links TRBV20-1 to TRBJ2-7, with TRBD2 matching 8 bases. This CDR3 region has 17 residues. The junction had 14 bases not matched to a gene; V was cut back by 4 bases and J by 0 bases. Per germline, CDR1 DFQATT and CDR2 SNEGSKA (reference sequence). The CDR3 here is CSATSRRWAGGSYEQYF. The CDR3 nucleotides read TGCAGTGCTACTTCCCGGAGGTGGGCGGGAGGCTCCTACGAGCAGTACTTC.

The genes are TRBV20-1 and TRBJ1-2; TRBD1 matches 7 bases. The V gene's germline CDR1 is DFQATT and CDR2 SNEGSKA (reference sequence). J lost 6 bases, V lost 5 bases, and 6 bases had no gene match. This CDR3 is built from 12 residues. CDR3 sequence: CSAHDRVNGYTF. In nucleotides, the CDR3 is TGCAGTGCTCATGACAGGGTGAATGGCTACACCTTC.

CDR3 in amino acids: CASSRYNSGREQFF. CDR3 in DNA: TGTGCCAGCAGCAGATATAACTCCGGGAGGGAGCAGTTCTTC. This sequence joins TRBV7-3 and TRBJ2-1; TRBD2 matches 7 bases. Germline V gives CDR1 SGHTA, CDR2 FQGTGA. The CDR3 has 14 amino acids. V shed 5 bases, J shed 10 bases, and the junction held 11 bases outside the gene matches.

The rearrangement joins TRBV3-1 to TRBJ2-2; D ambiguous. The CDR3 sequence is 13 residues long. CDR1 and CDR2 (germline): LGHDT, YNNKEL (reference sequence). V shed 6 bases and J shed 3 bases, with 8 bases lying between them. CDR3 in amino acids: CASSLVDTGELFF. The CDR3 nucleotides read TGTGCCAGCAGTCTCGTGGACACCGGGGAGCTGTTTTTT.

The chain couples TRBV4-3 to TRBJ2-7; D unresolved. Per germline, CDR1 LGHNA and CDR2 YSLEER. This CDR3 comprises 14 residues. The V end was cut by 1 base, the J end by 0 bases, with 7 bases between. The CDR3 spells CASSQALTSYEQYF. CDR3 DNA sequence: TGCGCCAGCAGCCAAGCACTGACCTCCTACGAGCAGTACTTC.

The chain couples TRBV6-5 to TRBJ2-5; 7 nucleotides agree with TRBD1. CDR3 length: 17 residues. From germline, CDR1 is MNHEY and CDR2 SVGAGI. The V gene end was trimmed by 4 bases and the J gene end by 4 bases; junction bases not matched to a gene: 15. The CDR3 spells CASSLTLTGSFPETQYF. The DNA for the CDR3 is TGTGCCAGCAGTTTGACTCTGACAGGGTCGTTTCCAGAGACCCAGTACTTC.

The CDR3, as DNA: TGTGCCAGCAGTAAACTTGGGGGGAACTATGGCTACACCTTC. This encodes CASSKLGGNYGYTF. The chain joins TRBV6-1 to TRBJ1-2, with a possible D match to TRBD1 (5 bases). The V end was cut by 5 bases, the J end by 2 bases, with 12 bases between. The CDR3 runs to 14 residues. Looked up from germline, CDR1 is MNHNS and CDR2 is SASEGT.

In regard to this clonotype: Compared with germline, one end of the junction differs, possibly owing to a read error. This chain joins TRBV29-1 and TRBJ1-1; no firm D call. Germline lookup yields CDR1 SQVTM and CDR2 ANQGSEA. The CDR3 runs to 14 residues. The CDR3: CSVGKANLNTEAFF. CDR3 nucleotides: TGCAGCGTTGGAAAAGCAAACCTGAATACTGAAGCTTTCTTT. Drawing the rest from reference TRBV29-1 and TRBJ1-1, the complete variable domain is SAVISQKPSRDICQRGTSLTIQCQVDSQVTMMFWYRQQPGQSLTLIATANQGSEATYESGFVIDKFPISRPNLTFSTLTVSNMSPEDSSIYLCSVGKANLNTEAFFGQGTRLTVV.

V and J are TRBV5-1 and TRBJ1-1, with unresolved D. The length of the CDR3 is 14 residues. Per germline, CDR1 SGHRS and CDR2 YFSETQ. Trimming left V 2 bases short and J 4 bases short, with 12 bases between. The CDR3 is CASSFPGFGTEAFF. CDR3 nucleotide sequence: TGCGCCAGCAGCTTCCCGGGTTTCGGCACTGAAGCTTTCTTT.

DNA of the CDR3: TGTGCCAGCAGCGCCCGCAGGGGGTCCGGGGAGCTGTTTTTT. Amino acid sequence: CASSARRGSGELFF. This chain joins TRBV9 and TRBJ2-2, with TRBD1 matching over 7 bases. The CDR3 contains 14 residues. J gave up 6 bases and V 3 bases, and 5 bases lay outside the gene matches. The germline V gene has CDR1 SGDLS and CDR2 YYNGEE.

The chain joins TRBV6-5 to TRBJ2-4, with 8 bases that match TRBD1. V lost 2 bases, J lost 10 bases, and 7 bases stayed unmatched. Germline V lookup: CDR1 MNHEY, CDR2 SVGAGI. This CDR3 comprises 14 residues. CDR3: CASSYASDREIQYF. CDR3 DNA sequence: TGTGCCAGCAGTTACGCCTCGGACAGGGAGATTCAGTACTTC.

This clonotype was observed a single time. This chain links TRBV5-1 with TRBJ2-1; 7 nucleotides line up with TRBD2. The CDR3 spans 16 residues. CDR1 is SGHRS, CDR2 YFSETQ, per germline. Trimming at V came to 0 bases and at J to 1 base, leaving 4 bases not matched to a gene. The CDR3 bases are TGCGCCAGCAGCTTGGGAGGACTAGGGTCCTACAATGAGCAGTTCTTC. Translation gives CASSLGGLGSYNEQFF.

This chain uses TRBV7-9 with TRBJ2-2, with D perhaps TRBD1 (5 bases). Trimming shortened V by 2 bases and J by 7 bases, and 11 bases separated the two germline ends. This CDR3 is built from 14 residues. CDR1 is SEHNR, CDR2 FQNEAQ, per germline (reference sequence). In nucleotides, the CDR3 is TGTGCCAGCAGCTTAACAGGAGAGGTCGGGGAGCTGTTTTTT. Residues: CASSLTGEVGELFF. The full variable domain, with the rest looked up from reference TRBV7-9 and TRBJ2-2, is DTGVSQNPRHKITKRGQNVTFRCDPISEHNRLYWYRQTLGQGPEFLTYFQNEAQLEKSRLLSDRFSAERPKGSFSTLEIQRTEQGDSAMYLCASSLTGEVGELFFGEGSRLTVL.

The chain's CDR3 is CASSTDRAQNYGYTF. In DNA, the CDR3 is TGTGCCAGCAGCACCGACAGGGCCCAAAACTATGGCTACACCTTC. This chain connects TRBV3-1 to TRBJ1-2; 7 bases fit TRBD1. V lost 5 bases to trimming and J lost 2 bases; unmatched junction nucleotides: 8. Germline CDR1 and CDR2: LGHDT and YNNKEL (reference sequence). The CDR3 covers 15 residues.

The J gene is TRBJ2-5, the V gene TRBV9, with D tentatively TRBD1 (6 bases). The CDR3 is 15 residues long. V was cut by 4 bases and J by 1 base, with 14 bases left in between. CDR1 is SGDLS and CDR2 is YYNGEE in the germline V gene. Written as DNA, the CDR3 is TGTGCCAGCAGCCCAAGGGGGTCACTCCAAGAGACCCAGTACTTC. Amino acids: CASSPRGSLQETQYF.

This chain connects TRBV30 to TRBJ1-6, with D tentatively TRBD1 (5 bases). The CDR3 extends over 16 amino acids. Per the germline V gene, CDR1 is GTSNPN and CDR2 is SVGIG (reference sequence). V was cut by 4 bases and J by 0 bases, with 13 bases left in between. CDR3 residues: CAWNHFDSSYNSPLHF. The CDR3 DNA is TGTGCCTGGAACCATTTTGACAGCTCCTATAATTCACCCCTCCACTTT.